This TCR beta chain comes out of a study of Graves' ophthalmopathy and Graves' hyperthyroidism. For the study at large: Untreated patients at initial diagnosis provided peripheral blood. Whole-study results and caveats: Also, most clonotypes expanded in the thyroid above 0.001 frequency appeared in blood.

From RNA, the CDR3 regions of TCR beta chains were amplified and sequenced. The library came from an HTBI-primed first-round RT-PCR and a second-round multiplex PCR. Each CDR3 protein gets one entry after TCRdb re-called the multiplex PCR reads with MiXCR. The sample has 40,000 to 50,000 distinct CDR3 sequences, around 50% seen once; the top ten hold 15% to 20%. The diagnosis combined clinical symptoms, thyroxine, TRAb, thyroid ultrasound and orbital computed tomography scans. An approximately 10 ml volume of fresh peripheral blood provided the PBMCs. This clonotype has a count of ten or more. Its specificity is not known. The CDR3 spans 13 residues. CDR1 and CDR2 from the germline V gene are SEHNR and FQNEAQ (reference sequence). V was pared by 4 bases and J by 2 bases, with 7 bases between.

Sequenced: peripheral blood. The gene calls are TRBV7-9 and TRBJ2-3; D not certain. The clonotype was recovered from an adult man with Graves' ophthalmopathy. In nucleotides, the CDR3 is TGTGCCAGCAGCTACGTAAACACAGATACGCAGTATTTT. This sequence encodes CASSYVNTDTQYF.